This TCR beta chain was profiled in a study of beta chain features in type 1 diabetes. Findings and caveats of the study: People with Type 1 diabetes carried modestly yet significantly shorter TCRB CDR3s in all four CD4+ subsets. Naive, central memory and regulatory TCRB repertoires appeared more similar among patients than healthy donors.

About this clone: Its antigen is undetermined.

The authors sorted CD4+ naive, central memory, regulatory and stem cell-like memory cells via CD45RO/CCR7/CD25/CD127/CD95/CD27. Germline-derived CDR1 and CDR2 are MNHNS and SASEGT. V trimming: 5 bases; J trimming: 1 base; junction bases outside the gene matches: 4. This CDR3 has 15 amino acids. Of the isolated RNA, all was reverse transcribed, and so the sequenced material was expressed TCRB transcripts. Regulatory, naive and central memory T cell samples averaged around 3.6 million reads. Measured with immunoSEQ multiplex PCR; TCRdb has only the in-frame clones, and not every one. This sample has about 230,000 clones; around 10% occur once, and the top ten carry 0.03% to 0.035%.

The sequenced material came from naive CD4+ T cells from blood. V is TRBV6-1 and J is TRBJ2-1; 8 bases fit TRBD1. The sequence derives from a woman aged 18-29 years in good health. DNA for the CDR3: TGTGCCAGCAGTCAACAGGGGGTGTCCTACAATGAGCAGTTCTTC. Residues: CASSQQGVSYNEQFF.